These 22 T cell receptor beta chains were sequenced from one sample in a study of identical twins. MiXCR, applied by TCRdb to the 5' RACE reads, yields one record per CDR3 protein. The data hold around 670,000 distinct CDR3 sequences, with 5.5% to 6.5% observed a single time. The sequenced sample was naive T cells sorted from blood. The receptors here all came from a man between 18 and 29 years old in good health.

This clonotype was detected ten times or more. This rearrangement joins TRBV4-1 to TRBJ1-1; 8 nucleotides line up with TRBD1. The V segment lost 6 bases and the J segment 1 base; nucleotides outside the gene matches: 7. Germline values: CDR1 MGHRA, CDR2 YSYEKL. This CDR3 has 15 amino acids. The CDR3 spells CASRKVQGENTEAFF. The CDR3 DNA follows: TGCGCCAGCAGGAAAGTACAGGGGGAGAACACTGAAGCTTTCTTT.

This clonotype showed up many times. The chain has TRBV5-5 and TRBJ1-5, with D possibly being TRBD1 (6 bases). The CDR3 contains 14 residues. The V gene lost 4 bases and the J gene lost 7 bases, with 15 bases spanning the gap. Germline CDR1 reads SGHKS; CDR2 reads YYEKEE (reference sequence). CDR3 in amino acids: CASSTLQGGQPQHF. CDR3 nucleotides: TGTGCCAGCAGCACACTACAGGGCGGGCAGCCCCAGCATTTT.

At least ten counts were recorded for this clonotype. The chain is built from TRBV10-1 and TRBJ2-7; D gene unclear. Trimming took 7 bases from V and 0 from J, leaving 7 bases between them. This CDR3 has 12 amino acids. CDR1 and CDR2 from the germline V gene are WNHNN and SYGVQD (reference sequence). The chain's CDR3 is CASIGTSYEQYV. The CDR3 coding sequence is TGCGCCAGCATAGGAACCTCCTACGAGCAGTACGTC.

V and J are TRBV14 and TRBJ1-1; D possibly corresponds to TRBD1 (5 bases). The CDR3 length is 15 residues. The germline gives CDR1 SGHDN, CDR2 FVKESK. Deletions cut 0 bases from V and 10 bases from J, with 18 bases between. The CDR3 region is CASSQDWQGLWGAFF. CDR3 coding DNA: TGTGCCAGCAGCCAAGATTGGCAGGGCCTATGGGGAGCTTTCTTT.

This clonotype was found a few times. The chain has TRBV5-4 and TRBJ2-5, with D possibly being TRBD2 (5 bases). Germline V CDR1 and CDR2: SGHNT, YYREEE (reference sequence). The V and J ends lost 4 bases and 9 bases respectively, with 22 bases between them. The CDR3 is made up of 15 amino acids. Written as DNA, the CDR3 is TGTGCCAGCAGCGGCGTGGTTGGTACCCCCGGGGCCCAGTACTTC. Its protein is CASSGVVGTPGAQYF.

This clonotype was seen only a few times. V is TRBV29-1 and J is TRBJ1-1; D unresolved. Trimming removed 5 bases at V and 0 bases at J, with 10 bases between. The CDR3 totals 13 residues. Looked up from germline, CDR1 is SQVTM and CDR2 is ANQGSEA. CDR3 bases: TGCAGCGTTTCTGGTCGCCTGAACACTGAAGCTTTCTTT. Its protein is CSVSGRLNTEAFF. The full variable domain, completed using reference TRBV29-1 and TRBJ1-1, is SAVISQKPSRDICQRGTSLTIQCQVDSQVTMMFWYRQQPGQSLTLIATANQGSEATYESGFVIDKFPISRPNLTFSTLTVSNMSPEDSSIYLCSVSGRLNTEAFFGQGTRLTVV.

This clonotype was counted ten times or more. This chain uses TRBV29-1 with TRBJ2-3, with 10 bases fitting TRBD1. The junction had 5 bases not matched to a gene; V was cut back by 7 bases and J by 4 bases. CDR3 size: 13 residues. Germline V gives CDR1 SQVTM, CDR2 ANQGSEA. CDR3 DNA sequence: TGCAGCGCAGAGACAGGGGGCGCAGATACGCAGTATTTT. Its protein is CSAETGGADTQYF.

This clonotype was seen a few times. The CDR3 DNA follows: TGTGCCAGCAGCTCGGTAAAAGGGTTTTCCAAAAACATTCAGTACTTC. Residues: CASSSVKGFSKNIQYF. The chain has TRBV7-2 and TRBJ2-4; D is unresolved. Trimming took off 4 bases at V and 2 bases at J, with 15 bases between the two ends. The CDR3 covers 16 residues. CDR1 is SGHTA, CDR2 FQGNSA, per germline.

This chain connects TRBV5-1 to TRBJ2-7; 7 bases are a match to TRBD1. Germline CDR1 reads SGHRS; CDR2 reads YFSETQ. CDR3 length equals 14 residues. V was clipped by 4 bases and J by 3 bases; unmatched bases: 7. The CDR3 DNA reads TGCGCCAGCAGCGGCCGGGACAGAGTCTACGAGCAGTACTTC. Residues: CASSGRDRVYEQYF. Full variable domain (remainder filled in from reference TRBV5-1 and TRBJ2-7): KAGVTQTPRYLIKTRGQQVTLSCSPISGHRSVSWYQQTPGQGLQFLFEYFSETQRNKGNFPGRFSGRQFSNSRSEMNVSTLELGDSALYLCASSGRDRVYEQYFGPGTRLTVT.

This clonotype was detected ten times or more. The CDR3 sequence: CAIRTRLGGLTEAFF. CDR3 coding DNA: TGTGCCATCAGAACTCGACTGGGGGGTTTAACTGAAGCTTTCTTT. The chain is built from TRBV10-3 and TRBJ1-1; possible D gene TRBD1, 5 bases. From germline, CDR1 is ENHRY and CDR2 SYGVKD. V lost 6 bases and J 5 bases, leaving 19 bases between the germline ends. There are 15 residues in the CDR3.

The rearrangement joins TRBV29-1 to TRBJ2-1, with 9 positions matching TRBD2. V lost 6 bases to trimming and J lost 7 bases; unmatched junction nucleotides: 13. The CDR3 length is 15 residues. Per the germline V gene, CDR1 is SQVTM and CDR2 is ANQGSEA. The DNA for the CDR3 is TGCAGCGTCTGGCTAGCGGGACGTGGGGGAAATGAGCAGTTCTTC. It translates to CSVWLAGRGGNEQFF.

This clonotype was seen ten or more times. The chain joins TRBV6-1 to TRBJ2-5; D is perhaps TRBD1 (5 bases). With 7 bases removed from V and 5 bases from J, the gap between germline ends came to 11 bases. Germline CDR1 is MNHNS and CDR2 is SASEGT. This CDR3 has 12 amino acids. CDR3 protein: CASTTRVETQYF. For the CDR3, the DNA is TGTGCCAGCACTACCAGGGTGGAGACCCAGTACTTC.

A few counts support this clonotype. Here the CDR3 reads CASSKSTYEQYV. Here the CDR3 DNA reads TGTGCCAGCAGTAAATCGACCTACGAGCAGTACGTC. The J gene is TRBJ2-7, the V gene TRBV6-2 or TRBV6-3; D unresolved. The V gene's germline CDR1 is MNHEY and CDR2 SVGEGT. The CDR3 loop spans 12 amino acids. Deletions cut 5 bases from V and 2 bases from J, with 7 bases between.

This clonotype came up many times. This chain connects TRBV7-8 to TRBJ1-5; D not resolved. Trimming shortened V by 1 base and J by 4 bases, and 14 bases separated the two germline ends. The CDR3 spans 16 residues. Germline V CDR1 and CDR2: SGHVS, FQNEAQ. The CDR3, as DNA: TGTGCCAGCAGCTTAGTATCTGGTCCAGGAAATCAGCCCCAGCATTTT. Its translation: CASSLVSGPGNQPQHF.

This clonotype was found a few times. The chain joins TRBV7-9 to TRBJ2-7; D is undetermined. Between the trimmed V and J ends, which lost 2 bases and 6 bases, there was a span of 5 bases. Per the germline V gene, CDR1 is SEHNR and CDR2 is FQNEAQ (reference sequence). This CDR3 has 11 residues. CDR3 amino acids: CASSLNLEQYF. The CDR3 DNA follows: TGTGCCAGCAGCTTAAATCTCGAGCAGTACTTC.

This clonotype occurred many times. V usage is TRBV5-1 and J usage is TRBJ2-1, with D possibly TRBD1 on 5 matching bases. Trimming stripped 6 bases from V and 8 bases from J, with 21 bases between. The CDR3 covers 15 residues. Germline CDR1 is SGHRS and CDR2 is YFSETQ. CDR3 in amino acids: CASNPSGHPAYEQFF. The DNA of the CDR3 is TGCGCCAGCAATCCGTCTGGACACCCAGCATATGAGCAGTTCTTC. Using reference TRBV5-1 and TRBJ2-1 for the parts outside the CDR3, the full variable domain is KAGVTQTPRYLIKTRGQQVTLSCSPISGHRSVSWYQQTPGQGLQFLFEYFSETQRNKGNFPGRFSGRQFSNSRSEMNVSTLELGDSALYLCASNPSGHPAYEQFFGPGTRLTVL.

This clonotype was counted at least ten times. J is TRBJ2-7 and V is TRBV12-3 or TRBV12-4, with a tentative D call TRBD1 (5 bases). V lost 4 bases and J lost 3, with 16 bases in between. This CDR3 spans 15 amino acids. Here the CDR3 reads CASSSGRVYSYEQYF. DNA of the CDR3: TGTGCCAGCAGTTCCGGCAGGGTTTATAGCTACGAGCAGTACTTC.

The J gene is TRBJ1-1, the V gene TRBV13; possible D gene TRBD1, 5 bases. CDR1 is PRHDT, CDR2 FYEKMQ, per germline (reference sequence). V lost 5 bases, J lost 3 bases, and 16 bases lay in between. This CDR3 has 15 residues. CDR3 residues: CASSERGALDTEAFF. The CDR3 DNA follows: TGTGCCAGCAGCGAAAGGGGCGCCCTGGACACTGAAGCTTTCTTT.

This clonotype showed up just a few times. The rearrangement links TRBV11-3 to TRBJ1-1, with D maybe TRBD1 (5 bases). V was pared by 6 bases and J by 5 bases, with 19 bases between. Germline V gene lookup returns CDR1 SGHNT and CDR2 YENEEA. This CDR3 is built from 15 residues. The CDR3 coding sequence is TGTGCCAGCAGTATGGGACTTTCGATGGTAACTGAAGCTTTCTTT. It codes for CASSMGLSMVTEAFF.

This chain joins TRBV11-2 and TRBJ2-2; D is unresolved. V was cut by 5 bases and J by 3 bases, with 10 bases left in between. From germline, CDR1 is SGHAT and CDR2 FQNNGV. CDR3 length: 14 amino acids. Here the CDR3 reads CASSHQIDTGELFF. In DNA form, the CDR3 reads TGTGCCAGCAGCCACCAGATTGACACCGGGGAGCTGTTTTTT.

This clonotype showed up many times. The V and J genes are TRBV27 and TRBJ2-1; D is possibly TRBD2 (6 bases). The CDR3 loop spans 14 amino acids. CDR1 is MNHEY and CDR2 is SMNVEV in the germline V gene (reference sequence). Trimming pared 1 base from V and 7 bases from J, leaving 11 bases between. This CDR3 reads CASSLWASANEQFF. CDR3 DNA: TGTGCCAGCAGTTTATGGGCTAGCGCGAATGAGCAGTTCTTC.

The CDR3 is CASSPDLASDTQYF. CDR3 coding DNA: TGTGCCAGCAGCCCCGACTTGGCTTCCGATACGCAGTATTTT. The chain combines TRBV7-8 with TRBJ2-3; no clear D gene. Germline CDR1 is SGHVS and CDR2 is FQNEAQ. The CDR3 is 14 amino acids. With 5 bases removed from V and 6 bases from J, the gap between germline ends came to 15 bases.